This entry lists 10 T cell receptor beta chains sequenced from one sample in a study of identical twins. TCRdb ran MiXCR on the 5' RACE reads and lists one entry per CDR3 protein. The repertoire holds fewer than 250,000 distinct CDR3 sequences, with less than 10% as singletons. Input material: memory (CD45RO+) T cells sorted from blood. The receptors originated from a young woman in good health.

This clonotype appeared a few times. The V call is TRBV6-2 or TRBV6-3, the J call TRBJ1-5; 8 nucleotides match TRBD1. The CDR3 is 14 amino acids. V lost 2 bases, J lost 6 bases, and 3 bases stayed unmatched. Germline V CDR1 and CDR2: MNHEY, SVGEGT. The CDR3 region has the DNA TGTGCCAGCAGTTACGGCAGGGGGCTTCAGCCCCAGCATTTT. Its translation: CASSYGRGLQPQHF.

This clonotype was counted a few times. V and J are TRBV5-1 and TRBJ1-3; 7 bases are a match to TRBD1. Germline V gives CDR1 SGHRS, CDR2 YFSETQ. CDR3 length: 17 residues. Germline trimming cut 0 bases from V and 2 bases from J; bases unmatched to any gene: 8. CDR3 in DNA: TGCGCCAGCAGCTTGGGGACAGGAGGGCCTCCTGGAAACACCATATATTTT. It codes for CASSLGTGGPPGNTIYF.

The table lists this clonotype with a few counts. The rearrangement joins TRBV7-2 to TRBJ1-1, with 9 bases lining up with TRBD1. The CDR3 is 14 residues long. The germline CDR1 and CDR2 sequences are SGHTA and FQGNSA. With V trimmed by 8 bases and J by 4 bases, 8 bases remained unmatched. The CDR3 sequence: CASSRTGAVTEAFF. The CDR3 bases are TGTGCCAGCTCCCGGACAGGGGCGGTCACTGAAGCTTTCTTT.

This clonotype was seen once. The chain uses TRBV27 and TRBJ2-7; 8 bases are shared with TRBD1. In germline, CDR1 is MNHEY, CDR2 SMNVEV (reference sequence). This CDR3 has 15 residues. Trimming cost V 5 bases and J 3 bases; bases outside gene matches: 9. CDR3 sequence reads: CASSPGQGTIYEQYF. DNA of the CDR3: TGTGCCAGCAGTCCCGGACAGGGCACCATCTACGAGCAGTACTTC.

This clonotype was seen more than once but under ten times. V gene TRBV29-1 combines with J gene TRBJ1-1, with TRBD1 as a possible D gene (5 bases). Germline CDR1 reads SQVTM; CDR2 reads ANQGSEA. The CDR3 spans 13 residues. Trimming removed 1 base at V and 8 bases at J, with 14 bases between. Written as DNA, the CDR3 is TGCAGCGTTGAAGGCAGATCCGGGACGGAAGCTTTCTTT. It yields the protein CSVEGRSGTEAFF.

This clonotype appeared a few times. The chain combines TRBV18 with TRBJ2-3, with no clear D. V lost 1 base and J 2 bases, leaving 7 bases between the germline ends. Germline lookup yields CDR1 KGHSH and CDR2 LQKENI. The CDR3 runs 14 residues. The CDR3 protein is CASSPQGHTDTQYF. The CDR3 DNA follows: TGTGCCAGCTCACCACAGGGTCACACAGATACGCAGTATTTT.

The V call is TRBV10-3, the J call TRBJ2-7; 9 positions agree with TRBD1. The CDR3 contains 19 residues. The V gene's germline CDR1 is ENHRY and CDR2 SYGVKD. Trimming removed 2 bases from V and 6 bases from J; junction bases left unmatched: 20. CDR3 DNA: TGTGCCATCAGTGAGGAATTCCCAGGGACAGGGCTCTCCAGTGGCGAGCAGTACTTC. This gives the protein CAISEEFPGTGLSSGEQYF.

This chain joins TRBV7-2 and TRBJ2-1; TRBD2 aligns across 7 bases. The CDR3 sequence is 14 residues long. J lost 8 bases, V lost 1 base, and 5 bases had no gene match. Germline V gene data show CDR1 as SGHTA and CDR2 as FQGNSA. CDR3 sequence reads: CASSLGGRSDEQFF. DNA for the CDR3: TGTGCCAGCAGCTTAGGCGGGAGAAGCGATGAGCAGTTCTTC.

There are many counts of this clonotype. This chain uses TRBV7-8 with TRBJ2-5; D perhaps matches TRBD2 (6 bases). Germline V lookup: CDR1 SGHVS, CDR2 FQNEAQ. There are 14 residues in the CDR3. The germline V and J ends were trimmed by 1 base and 5 bases, with 11 bases remaining between them. CDR3 in DNA: TGTGCCAGCAGCTTAGTCTTAGCGGCGGAGACCCAGTACTTC. Translation: CASSLVLAAETQYF.

This clonotype came up a few times. V and J are TRBV11-2 and TRBJ2-7, with 14 positions matching TRBD2. After removal of 7 bases from V and 4 bases from J, the junction contained 3 bases not matched to a gene. Germline V gene data show CDR1 as SGHAT and CDR2 as FQNNGV. The CDR3 is 14 amino acids. CDR3 loop: CASTRLAGGYEQYF. The CDR3 DNA reads TGTGCCAGCACCCGACTAGCGGGAGGGTACGAGCAGTACTTC. Full variable domain (remainder filled in from reference TRBV11-2 and TRBJ2-7): EAGVAQSPRYKIIEKRQSVAFWCNPISGHATLYWYQQILGQGPKLLIQFQNNGVVDDSQLPKDRFSAERLKGVDSTLKIQPAKLEDSAVYLCASTRLAGGYEQYFGPGTRLTVT.